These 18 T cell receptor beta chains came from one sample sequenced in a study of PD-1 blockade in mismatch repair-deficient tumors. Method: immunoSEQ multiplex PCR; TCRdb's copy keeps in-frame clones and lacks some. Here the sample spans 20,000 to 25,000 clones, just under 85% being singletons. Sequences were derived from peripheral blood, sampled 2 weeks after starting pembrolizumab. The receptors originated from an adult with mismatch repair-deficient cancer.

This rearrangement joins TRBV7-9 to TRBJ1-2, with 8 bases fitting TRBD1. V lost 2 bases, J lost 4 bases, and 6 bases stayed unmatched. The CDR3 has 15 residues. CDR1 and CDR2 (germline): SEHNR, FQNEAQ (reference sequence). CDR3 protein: CASSLPGGAGYGYTF. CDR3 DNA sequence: TGTGCCAGCAGCTTACCAGGGGGCGCCGGCTATGGCTACACCTTC. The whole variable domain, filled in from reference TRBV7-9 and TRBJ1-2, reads DTGVSQNPRHKITKRGQNVTFRCDPISEHNRLYWYRQTLGQGPEFLTYFQNEAQLEKSRLLSDRFSAERPKGSFSTLEIQRTEQGDSAMYLCASSLPGGAGYGYTFGSGTRLTVV.

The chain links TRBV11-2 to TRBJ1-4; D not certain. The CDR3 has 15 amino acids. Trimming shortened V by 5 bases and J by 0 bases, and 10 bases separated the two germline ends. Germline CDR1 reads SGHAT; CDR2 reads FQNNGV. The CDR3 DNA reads TGTGCCAGCAGCCCTCGTGGAGCAACTAATGAAAAACTGTTTTTT. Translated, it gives CASSPRGATNEKLFF.

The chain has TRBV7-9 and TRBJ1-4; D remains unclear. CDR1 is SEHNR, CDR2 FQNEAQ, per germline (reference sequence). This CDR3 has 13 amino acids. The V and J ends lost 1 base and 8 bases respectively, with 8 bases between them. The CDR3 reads CASSLVPDEKLFF. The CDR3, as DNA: TGTGCCAGCAGCTTAGTGCCAGACGAAAAACTGTTTTTT. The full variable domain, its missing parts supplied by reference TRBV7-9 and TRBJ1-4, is DTGVSQNPRHKITKRGQNVTFRCDPISEHNRLYWYRQTLGQGPEFLTYFQNEAQLEKSRLLSDRFSAERPKGSFSTLEIQRTEQGDSAMYLCASSLVPDEKLFFGSGTQLSVL.

The DNA of the CDR3 is TGTGCTAGTGGTTCAGGGACAGGGCCCGGGGAGCTGTTTTTT. Protein sequence: CASGSGTGPGELFF. The V gene is TRBV12-5, the J gene TRBJ2-2; 9 bases align to TRBD1. The germline CDR1 and CDR2 sequences are LGHNT and FRNRAP. The CDR3 consists of 14 residues. J was trimmed by 6 bases and V by 4 bases; bases with no gene match: 3.

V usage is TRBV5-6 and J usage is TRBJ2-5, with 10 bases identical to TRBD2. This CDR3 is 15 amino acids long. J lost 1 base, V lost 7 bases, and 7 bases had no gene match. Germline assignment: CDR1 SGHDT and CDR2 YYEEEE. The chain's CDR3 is CASFPSGRSQETQYF. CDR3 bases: TGTGCCAGCTTCCCTAGCGGGAGAAGCCAAGAGACCCAGTACTTC.

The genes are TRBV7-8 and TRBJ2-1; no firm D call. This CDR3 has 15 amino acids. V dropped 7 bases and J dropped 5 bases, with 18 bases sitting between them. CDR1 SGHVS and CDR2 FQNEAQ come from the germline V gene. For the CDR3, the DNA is TGTGCCAGCACCTTTGCGCCTAGTTCCCACAATGAGCAGTTCTTC. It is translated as CASTFAPSSHNEQFF. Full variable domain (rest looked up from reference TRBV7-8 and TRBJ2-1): GAGVSQSPRYKVAKRGQDVALRCDPISGHVSLFWYQQALGQGPEFLTYFQNEAQLDKSGLPSDRFFAERPEGSVSTLKIQRTQQEDSAVYLCASTFAPSSHNEQFFGPGTRLTVL.

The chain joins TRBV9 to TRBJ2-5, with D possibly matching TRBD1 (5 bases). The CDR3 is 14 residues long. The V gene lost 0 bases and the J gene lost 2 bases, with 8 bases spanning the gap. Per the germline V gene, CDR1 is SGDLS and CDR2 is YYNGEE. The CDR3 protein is CASSVEAGQETQYF. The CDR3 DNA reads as TGTGCCAGCAGCGTAGAGGCAGGGCAAGAGACCCAGTACTTC.

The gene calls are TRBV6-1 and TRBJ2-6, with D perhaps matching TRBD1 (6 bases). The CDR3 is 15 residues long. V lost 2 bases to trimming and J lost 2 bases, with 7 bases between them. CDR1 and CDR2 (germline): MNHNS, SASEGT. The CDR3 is CASSEPGAGANVLTF. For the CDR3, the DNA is TGTGCCAGCAGTGAACCAGGGGCTGGGGCCAACGTCCTGACTTTC.

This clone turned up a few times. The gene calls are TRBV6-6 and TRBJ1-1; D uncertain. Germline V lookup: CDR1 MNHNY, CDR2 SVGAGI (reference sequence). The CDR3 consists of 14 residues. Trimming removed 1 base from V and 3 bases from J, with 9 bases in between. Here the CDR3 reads CASSYLMDYTEAFF. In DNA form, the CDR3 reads TGTGCCAGCAGTTACTTGATGGACTACACTGAAGCTTTCTTT.

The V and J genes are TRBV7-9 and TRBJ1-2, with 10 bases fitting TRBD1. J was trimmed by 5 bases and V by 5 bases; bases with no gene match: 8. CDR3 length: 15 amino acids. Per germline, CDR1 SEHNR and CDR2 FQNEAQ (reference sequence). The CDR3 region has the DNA TGTGCCAGCAGCCCCCGGACAGGGGGAAGGTATGGCTACACCTTC. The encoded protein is CASSPRTGGRYGYTF.

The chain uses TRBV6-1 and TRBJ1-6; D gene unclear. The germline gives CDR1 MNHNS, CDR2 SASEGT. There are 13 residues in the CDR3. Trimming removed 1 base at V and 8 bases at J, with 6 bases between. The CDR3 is CASSEDPYSPLHF. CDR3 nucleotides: TGTGCCAGCAGTGAAGATCCGTATTCACCCCTCCACTTT.

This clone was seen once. CDR3: CASSQAGLAGYEQYF. The CDR3, as DNA: TGCGCCAGCAGCCAAGCGGGACTAGCGGGATACGAGCAGTACTTC. J is TRBJ2-7 and V is TRBV4-1; 13 nucleotides align to TRBD2. V lost 1 base to trimming and J lost 4 bases; unmatched junction nucleotides: 1. CDR3 length: 15 amino acids. Germline V lookup: CDR1 MGHRA, CDR2 YSYEKL.

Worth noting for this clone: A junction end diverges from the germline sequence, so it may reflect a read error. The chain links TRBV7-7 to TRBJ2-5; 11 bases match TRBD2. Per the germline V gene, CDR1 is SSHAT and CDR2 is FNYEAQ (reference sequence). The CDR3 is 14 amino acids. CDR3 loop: CASSLGLAEETQYF. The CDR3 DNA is TGTGCTAGCAGCTTGGGACTAGCGGAAGAGACCCAGTACTTC.

CDR3 residues: CASSLGGAGYGYTF. The CDR3, as DNA: TGTGCCAGCAGCTTAGGGGGCGCGGGCTATGGCTACACCTTC. The chain links TRBV7-8 to TRBJ1-2; tentative D call: TRBD1 (5 bases). The CDR3 spans 14 residues. Trimming took 1 base from V and 4 from J, leaving 10 bases between them. Germline CDR1 reads SGHVS; CDR2 reads FQNEAQ. The complete variable domain, with remaining parts taken from reference TRBV7-8 and TRBJ1-2, reads GAGVSQSPRYKVAKRGQDVALRCDPISGHVSLFWYQQALGQGPEFLTYFQNEAQLDKSGLPSDRFFAERPEGSVSTLKIQRTQQEDSAVYLCASSLGGAGYGYTFGSGTRLTVV.

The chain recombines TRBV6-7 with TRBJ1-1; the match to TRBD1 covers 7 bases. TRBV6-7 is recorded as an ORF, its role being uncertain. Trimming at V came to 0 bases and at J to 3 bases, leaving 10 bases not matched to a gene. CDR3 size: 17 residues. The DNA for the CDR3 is TGTGCCAGCAGTTACTCCGTAAAGGACAGGATCTACACTGAAGCTTTCTTT. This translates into CASSYSVKDRIYTEAFF.

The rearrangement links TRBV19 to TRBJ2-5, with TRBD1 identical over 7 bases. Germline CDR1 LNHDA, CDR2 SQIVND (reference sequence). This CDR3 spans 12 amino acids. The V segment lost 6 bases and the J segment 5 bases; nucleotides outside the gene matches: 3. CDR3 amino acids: CASRGGGETQYF. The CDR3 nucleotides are TGTGCCAGTAGAGGGGGCGGCGAGACCCAGTACTTC.

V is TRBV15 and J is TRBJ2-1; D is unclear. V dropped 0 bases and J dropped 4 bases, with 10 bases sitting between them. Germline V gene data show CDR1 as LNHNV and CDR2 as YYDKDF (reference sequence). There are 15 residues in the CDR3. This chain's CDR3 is CATSRDLGVYNEQFF. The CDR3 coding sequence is TGTGCCACCAGCAGAGATTTAGGAGTTTACAATGAGCAGTTCTTC.

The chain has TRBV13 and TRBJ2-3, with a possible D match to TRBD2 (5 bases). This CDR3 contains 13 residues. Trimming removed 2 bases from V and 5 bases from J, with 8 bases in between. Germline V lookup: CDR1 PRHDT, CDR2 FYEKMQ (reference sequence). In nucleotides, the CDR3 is TGTGCCAGCAGCTTAATCGGAGGAGATACGCAGTATTTT. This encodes CASSLIGGDTQYF.